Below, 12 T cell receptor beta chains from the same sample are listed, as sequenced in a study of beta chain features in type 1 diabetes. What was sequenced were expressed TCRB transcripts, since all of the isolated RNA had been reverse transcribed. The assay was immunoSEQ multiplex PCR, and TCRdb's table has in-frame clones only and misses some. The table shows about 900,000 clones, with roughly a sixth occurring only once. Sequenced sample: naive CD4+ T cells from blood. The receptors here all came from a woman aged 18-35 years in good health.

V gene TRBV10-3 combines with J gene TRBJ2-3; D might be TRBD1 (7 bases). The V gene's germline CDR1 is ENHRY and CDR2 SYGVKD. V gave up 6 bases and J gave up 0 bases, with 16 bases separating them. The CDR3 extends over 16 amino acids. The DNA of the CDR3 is TGTGCCATCAGGTCCAGGGGGGTTACTAGCACAGATACGCAGTATTTT. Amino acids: CAIRSRGVTSTDTQYF.

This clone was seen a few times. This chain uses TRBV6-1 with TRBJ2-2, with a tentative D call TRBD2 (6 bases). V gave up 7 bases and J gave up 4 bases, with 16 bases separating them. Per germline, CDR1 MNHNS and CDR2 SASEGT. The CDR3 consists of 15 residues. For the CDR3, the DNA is TGTGCCAGCATGTTTCGGGGGTCTAGCACCGGGGAGCTGTTTTTT. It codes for CASMFRGSSTGELFF.

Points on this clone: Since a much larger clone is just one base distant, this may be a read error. Here the CDR3 reads CASSLSNEQFF. In nucleotides, the CDR3 is TGTGCCAGCAGCTTATCCAATGAGCAGTTCTTC. This rearrangement joins TRBV7-8 to TRBJ2-1; no clear D gene. The length of the CDR3 is 11 residues. CDR1 is SGHVS and CDR2 is FQNEAQ in the germline V gene. V was pared by 2 bases and J by 6 bases, with 2 bases between.

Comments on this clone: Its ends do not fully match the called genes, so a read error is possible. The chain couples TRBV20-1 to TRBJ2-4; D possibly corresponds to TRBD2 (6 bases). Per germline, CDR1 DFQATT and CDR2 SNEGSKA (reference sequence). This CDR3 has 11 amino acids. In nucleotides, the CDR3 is TGCAGTGCTAGAGTGGGCAGGCGGGATATCTTC. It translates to CSARVGRRDIF.

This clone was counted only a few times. CDR3 sequence (DNA): TGTGCCAGCAGCTTAGCCAGGGTAAACTTCTATGGCTACACCTTC. Amino acid sequence: CASSLARVNFYGYTF. J is TRBJ1-2 and V is TRBV7-9, with D maybe TRBD1 (5 bases). The CDR3 loop spans 15 amino acids. Germline values: CDR1 SEHNR, CDR2 FQNEAQ (reference sequence). V lost 0 bases to trimming and J lost 4 bases, with 12 bases between them.

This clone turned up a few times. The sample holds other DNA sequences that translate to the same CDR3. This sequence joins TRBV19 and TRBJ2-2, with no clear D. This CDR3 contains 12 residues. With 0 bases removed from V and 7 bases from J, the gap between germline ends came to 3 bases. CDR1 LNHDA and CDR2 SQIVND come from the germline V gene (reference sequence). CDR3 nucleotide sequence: TGTGCCAGTAGTATAGAGGGCGGGGAGCTGTTTTTT. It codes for CASSIEGGELFF.

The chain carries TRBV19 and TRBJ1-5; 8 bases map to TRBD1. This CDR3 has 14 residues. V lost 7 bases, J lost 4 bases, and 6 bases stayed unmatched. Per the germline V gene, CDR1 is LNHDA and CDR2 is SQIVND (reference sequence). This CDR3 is CASTRTGPNQPQHF. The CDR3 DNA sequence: TGTGCCAGTACCCGGACAGGGCCGAATCAGCCCCAGCATTTT. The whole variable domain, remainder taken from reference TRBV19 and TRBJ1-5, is DGGITQSPKYLFRKEGQNVTLSCEQNLNHDAMYWYRQDPGQGLRLIYYSQIVNDFQKGDIAEGYSVSREKKESFPLTVTSAQKNPTAFYLCASTRTGPNQPQHFGDGTRLSIL.

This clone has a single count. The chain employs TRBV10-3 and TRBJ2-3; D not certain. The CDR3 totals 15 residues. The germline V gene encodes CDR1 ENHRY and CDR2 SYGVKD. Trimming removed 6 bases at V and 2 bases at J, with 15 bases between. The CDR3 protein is CAIRRHGHITDTQYF. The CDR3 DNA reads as TGTGCCATCAGAAGACACGGCCATATCACAGATACGCAGTATTTT.

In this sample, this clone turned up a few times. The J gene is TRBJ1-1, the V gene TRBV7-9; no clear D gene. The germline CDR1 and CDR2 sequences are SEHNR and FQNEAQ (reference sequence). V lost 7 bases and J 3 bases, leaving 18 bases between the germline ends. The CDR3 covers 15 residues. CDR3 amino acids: CASTLTGRSYTEAFF. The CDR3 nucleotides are TGTGCCAGCACCCTAACTGGCAGAAGCTACACTGAAGCTTTCTTT.

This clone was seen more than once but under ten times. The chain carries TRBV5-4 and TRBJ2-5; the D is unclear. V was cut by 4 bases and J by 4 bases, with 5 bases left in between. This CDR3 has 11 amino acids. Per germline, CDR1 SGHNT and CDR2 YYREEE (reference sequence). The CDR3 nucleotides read TGTGCCAGCAGCATGGGAGAGACCCAGTACTTC. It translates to CASSMGETQYF.

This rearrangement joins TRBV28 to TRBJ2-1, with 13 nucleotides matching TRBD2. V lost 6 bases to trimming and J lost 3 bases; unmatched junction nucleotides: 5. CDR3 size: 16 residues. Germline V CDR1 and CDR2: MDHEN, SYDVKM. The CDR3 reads CASSQTSGGVYNEQFF. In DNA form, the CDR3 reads TGTGCCAGCAGCCAAACTAGCGGGGGGGTCTACAATGAGCAGTTCTTC.

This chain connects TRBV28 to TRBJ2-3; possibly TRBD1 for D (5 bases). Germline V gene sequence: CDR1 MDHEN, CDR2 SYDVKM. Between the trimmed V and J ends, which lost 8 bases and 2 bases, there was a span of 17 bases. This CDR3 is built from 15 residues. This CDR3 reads CASGIIRGFTDTQYF. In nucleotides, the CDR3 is TGTGCCAGCGGGATTATAAGGGGCTTCACAGATACGCAGTATTTT.